The 30 T cell receptor beta chains listed next were all sequenced from one sample in a study of T cells after yellow fever vaccination. One entry per CDR3 protein results from TCRdb running MiXCR on the 5' RACE reads. Of a few hundred thousand distinct CDR3 sequences in the sample, approximately 4.3% are singletons; the top ten hold approximately 19%. The sequenced sample was PBMCs, obtained 15 days after the yellow fever booster vaccination. These receptors originate from a man aged 18-30 years who received the YFV17D yellow fever vaccine.

The CDR3 region has the DNA TGTGCCAGCAGCCGGGGACTCCTAAACCCAGATACGCAGTATTTT. This gives the protein CASSRGLLNPDTQYF. The chain employs TRBV6-6 and TRBJ2-3; D is perhaps TRBD2 (6 bases). Looked up from germline, CDR1 is MNHNY and CDR2 is SVGAGI (reference sequence). With 6 bases removed from V and 4 bases from J, the gap between germline ends came to 17 bases. The CDR3 consists of 15 residues.

This clonotype was seen ten or more times. The gene calls are TRBV12-5 and TRBJ2-3, with 10 bases identical to TRBD2. The trim removed 5 bases at V and 0 bases at J, leaving 20 bases unmatched. The CDR3 consists of 21 residues. CDR1 is LGHNT, CDR2 FRNRAP, per germline. CDR3 protein: CASGPRSTSASGGHSTDTQYF. The CDR3 DNA reads as TGTGCTAGTGGTCCCCGATCAACCTCGGCTAGCGGGGGCCATAGCACAGATACGCAGTATTTT.

V is TRBV25-1 and J is TRBJ1-3; D remains ambiguous. Trimming removed 1 base from V and 0 bases from J, with 4 bases in between. Germline V gene data show CDR1 as MGHDK and CDR2 as SYGVNS. This CDR3 contains 14 residues. CDR3 loop: CASSEWISGNTIYF. CDR3 coding DNA: TGTGCCAGCAGTGAATGGATCTCTGGAAACACCATATATTTT.

The V call is TRBV3-1, the J call TRBJ2-5, with TRBD2 identical over 10 bases. V lost 1 base and J lost 5; bases outside the gene matches: 4. Germline V gene sequence: CDR1 LGHDT, CDR2 YNNKEL (reference sequence). The CDR3 contains 15 residues. The chain's CDR3 is CASSQGAGGLETQYF. The CDR3 DNA follows: TGTGCCAGCAGCCAAGGAGCGGGGGGGCTGGAGACCCAGTACTTC.

This clonotype has more than one count but fewer than ten. The CDR3 sequence: CASRRGLAGDSYEQYF. The DNA for the CDR3 is TGTGCCAGCAGACGAGGACTAGCGGGGGACTCCTACGAGCAGTACTTC. The V call is TRBV28, the J call TRBJ2-7; 13 nucleotides line up with TRBD2. V shed 6 bases, J shed 0 bases, and the junction held 5 bases outside the gene matches. This CDR3 is 16 amino acids long. From germline, CDR1 is MDHEN and CDR2 SYDVKM.

This clonotype was counted a few times. V is TRBV9 and J is TRBJ1-1; a possible D gene is TRBD1 (6 bases). V lost 0 bases and J 0 bases, leaving 12 bases between the germline ends. Germline CDR1 and CDR2: SGDLS and YYNGEE. The CDR3 runs 16 residues. In DNA form, the CDR3 reads TGTGCCAGCAGCGTAGTTTTGGGGGCTCTGAACACTGAAGCTTTCTTT. This encodes CASSVVLGALNTEAFF.

This clonotype was seen at least ten times. This rearrangement joins TRBV7-9 to TRBJ2-3, with D maybe TRBD2 (5 bases). This CDR3 contains 15 residues. Germline V gene lookup returns CDR1 SEHNR and CDR2 FQNEAQ (reference sequence). Trimming cost V 6 bases and J 0 bases, with 13 bases left between them. CDR3 nucleotides: TGTGCCAGCAGGCTGTGGGGAGATAGCACAGATACGCAGTATTTT. Translated, it gives CASRLWGDSTDTQYF.

V and J are TRBV5-1 and TRBJ1-4, with 10 bases matching TRBD1. V lost 0 bases, J lost 10 bases, and 12 bases stayed unmatched. CDR1 is SGHRS, CDR2 YFSETQ, per germline. This CDR3 region has 17 residues. The DNA for the CDR3 is TGCGCCAGCAGCTTGGATAACCCGACAGGGGGCCAGGGAAAACTGTTTTTT. Its translation: CASSLDNPTGGQGKLFF.

In its sample, this clonotype was seen a few times. The V call is TRBV6-1, the J call TRBJ1-1; D is undetermined. Germline CDR1 MNHNS, CDR2 SASEGT. The CDR3 covers 14 residues. Trimming took 2 bases from V and 3 from J, leaving 10 bases between them. This CDR3 reads CASSENGVYTEAFF. For the CDR3, the DNA is TGTGCCAGCAGTGAAAACGGAGTCTACACTGAAGCTTTCTTT.

The sample holds many counts of this clonotype. This chain links TRBV20-1 with TRBJ1-1; D uncertain. The germline CDR1 and CDR2 sequences are DFQATT and SNEGSKA (reference sequence). This CDR3 contains 11 residues. Trimming removed 6 bases from V and 1 base from J, with 6 bases in between. The CDR3, as DNA: TGCAGTGCCGCACGGAACACTGAAGCTTTCTTT. Translating it yields CSAARNTEAFF.

J is TRBJ2-5 and V is TRBV6-2 or TRBV6-3; TRBD1 matches at 11 bases. The junction had 4 bases not matched to a gene; V was cut back by 5 bases and J by 2 bases. Germline values: CDR1 MNHEY, CDR2 SVGEGT. The CDR3 extends over 15 amino acids. CDR3 bases: TGTGCCAGCAGTCGGGACAGGGGGTATCAAGAGACCCAGTACTTC. It is translated as CASSRDRGYQETQYF.

This chain joins TRBV18 and TRBJ1-4, with unresolved D. V was shortened by 0 bases and J by 8 bases, with 7 bases between the two germline ends. The CDR3 contains 13 residues. The germline V gene encodes CDR1 KGHSH and CDR2 LQKENI. CDR3: CASSPPSGEKLFF. The CDR3 bases are TGTGCCAGCTCACCACCGTCGGGGGAAAAACTGTTTTTT.

The chain employs TRBV10-3 and TRBJ1-5; a possible D gene is TRBD1 (5 bases). Germline V gene data show CDR1 as ENHRY and CDR2 as SYGVKD. CDR3 size: 16 residues. V lost 8 bases and J lost 0, with 17 bases in between. CDR3 sequence (DNA): TGTGCCATCGCCAGGGCACATACCAATAGCAATCAGCCCCAGCATTTT. Translation gives CAIARAHTNSNQPQHF.

V gene TRBV5-1 combines with J gene TRBJ1-1, with a possible D match to TRBD1 (6 bases). Germline V gene sequence: CDR1 SGHRS, CDR2 YFSETQ. CDR3 size: 16 residues. V was clipped by 0 bases and J by 5 bases, with 17 bases between them. Here the CDR3 DNA reads TGCGCCAGCAGCTTGGCCTATAGGGGGAGAAGTACTGAAGCTTTCTTT. Translation gives CASSLAYRGRSTEAFF.

This clonotype was detected many times. The chain couples TRBV6-5 to TRBJ1-3; D is unclear. Trimming removed 2 bases from V and 3 bases from J, with 8 bases in between. Germline CDR1 and CDR2: MNHEY and SVGAGI. CDR3 length: 14 residues. In DNA, the CDR3 is TGTGCCAGCAGTTACCGCCAAATTGGAAACACCATATATTTT. Amino acids: CASSYRQIGNTIYF.

V is TRBV7-2 and J is TRBJ2-3; D is undetermined. There are 12 residues in the CDR3. The V end was cut by 4 bases, the J end by 4 bases, with 6 bases between. Germline V gives CDR1 SGHTA, CDR2 FQGNSA. The chain's CDR3 is CASSSGPDTQYF. CDR3 coding DNA: TGTGCCAGCAGCTCGGGCCCAGATACGCAGTATTTT.

CDR3 in DNA: TGCGCCAGCAGCTTGGGGACTACGGGATGGGGAGAGACCCAGTACTTC. Its translation is CASSLGTTGWGETQYF. The rearrangement uses TRBV5-1 and TRBJ2-5; the D gene is possibly TRBD2 (6 bases). The germline CDR1 and CDR2 sequences are SGHRS and YFSETQ. This CDR3 has 16 residues. The V and J ends lost 0 bases and 4 bases respectively, with 16 bases between them. The full variable domain, its missing parts supplied by reference TRBV5-1 and TRBJ2-5, is KAGVTQTPRYLIKTRGQQVTLSCSPISGHRSVSWYQQTPGQGLQFLFEYFSETQRNKGNFPGRFSGRQFSNSRSEMNVSTLELGDSALYLCASSLGTTGWGETQYFGPGTRLLVL.

The chain uses TRBV7-2 and TRBJ1-5; possibly TRBD1 for D (5 bases). CDR3 length: 14 residues. From germline, CDR1 is SGHTA and CDR2 FQGNSA. Trimming pared 3 bases from V and 2 bases from J, leaving 8 bases between. The CDR3: CASSFTGRNQPQHF. As DNA, the CDR3 is TGTGCCAGCAGCTTTACAGGACGCAATCAGCCCCAGCATTTT. The full variable domain, its missing parts supplied by reference TRBV7-2 and TRBJ1-5, is GAGVSQSPSNKVTEKGKDVELRCDPISGHTALYWYRQSLGQGLEFLIYFQGNSAPDKSGLPSDRFSAERTGGSVSTLTIQRTQQEDSAVYLCASSFTGRNQPQHFGDGTRLSIL.

The table lists this clonotype with a few counts. The V gene is TRBV4-2, the J gene TRBJ1-5; D is perhaps TRBD1 (5 bases). The germline V gene encodes CDR1 LGHNA and CDR2 YNFKEQ. V was pared by 0 bases and J by 8 bases, with 23 bases between. The length of the CDR3 is 18 residues. The chain's CDR3 is CASSQDGRISAVGEPQHF. In nucleotides, the CDR3 is TGTGCCAGCAGCCAAGATGGCAGGATATCGGCCGTGGGGGAGCCCCAGCATTTT.

The table lists this clonotype with a few counts. The rearrangement links TRBV7-6 to TRBJ2-2, with 10 bases identical to TRBD1. CDR3 size: 15 residues. The germline CDR1 and CDR2 sequences are SGHVS and FNYEAQ. With V trimmed by 5 bases and J by 5 bases, 5 bases remained unmatched. The CDR3 nucleotides are TGTGCCAGCAGCAAGACAGGGGGCGATACCGGGGAGCTGTTTTTT. The encoded protein is CASSKTGGDTGELFF.

This clonotype came up many times. CDR3 nucleotide sequence: TGCAGTGCTCACCGATCGGGGAGTGAAAAACTGTTTTTT. Translating it yields CSAHRSGSEKLFF. The J gene is TRBJ1-4, the V gene TRBV20-1; no definite D call. Germline CDR1 reads DFQATT; CDR2 reads SNEGSKA (reference sequence). CDR3 size: 13 residues. With 5 bases removed from V and 7 bases from J, the gap between germline ends came to 14 bases.

This clonotype was observed many times. The rearrangement links TRBV6-6 to TRBJ2-5, with D possibly called TRBD1 or TRBD2 (5 bases each). The ends were cut back, 6 bases at V and 4 bases at J, with 6 bases in the middle. Germline CDR1 is MNHNY and CDR2 is SVGAGI (reference sequence). The CDR3 consists of 11 residues. Written as DNA, the CDR3 is TGTGCCAGCAGGGGGACAGAGACCCAGTACTTC. Its translation is CASRGTETQYF.

This clonotype was recorded many times. J is TRBJ2-7 and V is TRBV6-1; 7 bases align to TRBD2. Germline V lookup: CDR1 MNHNS, CDR2 SASEGT. The CDR3 runs to 14 residues. V lost 5 bases to trimming and J lost 3 bases; unmatched junction nucleotides: 7. The CDR3 bases are TGTGCCAGCAGTTCTGGGGGGGGTTTCTACGAGCAGTACGTC. Its protein is CASSSGGGFYEQYV.

This clonotype showed up many times. V and J are TRBV7-3 and TRBJ1-5; no clear D. The germline V and J ends were trimmed by 1 base and 6 bases, with 7 bases remaining between them. Germline V gives CDR1 SGHTA, CDR2 FQGTGA. The CDR3 contains 13 residues. DNA of the CDR3: TGTGCCAGCAGCTTAATTAAGGGTCAGCCCCAGCATTTT. As protein: CASSLIKGQPQHF.

This clonotype was seen more than once but under ten times. The CDR3 loop is CASSPYGQGSNTGELFF. The DNA of the CDR3 is TGTGCCAGCTCACCATACGGACAGGGTAGTAACACCGGGGAGCTGTTTTTT. This rearrangement joins TRBV18 to TRBJ2-2; 8 nucleotides match TRBD1. Germline trimming cut 2 bases from V and 2 bases from J; bases unmatched to any gene: 7. The CDR3 is 17 amino acids. Germline CDR1 KGHSH, CDR2 LQKENI.

This clonotype was seen at least ten times. This chain links TRBV4-3 with TRBJ2-3; TRBD1 matches at 8 bases. Looked up from germline, CDR1 is LGHNA and CDR2 is YSLEER. The CDR3 runs to 17 residues. With 1 base clipped from V and 6 bases from J, the junction kept 12 bases outside the gene matches. CDR3 amino acids: CASSQGPFGTGGDTQYF. The CDR3 DNA follows: TGCGCCAGCAGCCAAGGGCCCTTCGGGACAGGTGGGGATACGCAGTATTTT.

In regard to this clonotype: It may be a read error: a sequence one base away is much more abundant. This chain connects TRBV28 to TRBJ2-1; the D is unclear. V lost 2 bases to trimming and J lost 7 bases, with 21 bases between them. This CDR3 is 17 amino acids long. Germline V lookup: CDR1 MDHEN, CDR2 SYDVKM. The CDR3 nucleotides are TGTGCCAGCAGTTTAACAGATCCTTATGGACGTAATAATGAGCAGTTCTTC. As protein: CASSLTDPYGRNNEQFF.

This clonotype was recorded many times. V is TRBV20-1 and J is TRBJ2-1; D is unclear. The CDR3 length is 13 residues. The V gene's germline CDR1 is DFQATT and CDR2 SNEGSKA (reference sequence). V lost 4 bases and J lost 3, with 10 bases in between. CDR3 residues: CSAMPSNYNEQFF. The CDR3 coding sequence is TGCAGTGCTATGCCGTCTAACTACAATGAGCAGTTCTTC.

This clonotype was recorded many times. The chain combines TRBV7-9 with TRBJ2-2; possibly TRBD2 for D (5 bases). Germline CDR1 reads SEHNR; CDR2 reads FQNEAQ (reference sequence). The CDR3 has 15 residues. V dropped 6 bases and J dropped 0 bases, with 11 bases sitting between them. CDR3 nucleotides: TGTGCCAGCAGTCTCTGGGAGCCGAACACCGGGGAGCTGTTTTTT. It specifies CASSLWEPNTGELFF.

Ten or more counts support this clonotype. The chain combines TRBV4-2 with TRBJ1-6; D gene uncertain. V lost 0 bases and J 10 bases, leaving 13 bases between the germline ends. The germline V gene has CDR1 LGHNA and CDR2 YNFKEQ. The CDR3 spans 15 residues. CDR3 protein: CASSQEGEARSPLHF. The CDR3, as DNA: TGTGCCAGCAGCCAAGAAGGAGAGGCAAGATCACCCCTCCACTTT.